This T cell receptor beta chain is drawn from a study of blood T cell repertoires in COVID-19. Under the authors' procedure: Amplification of reference gene primers was used by the study to estimate nucleated cell counts. Assay used: immunoSEQ multiplex PCR; TCRdb lists only in-frame clones, some missing. The V and J calls and clone size come from that table; D and trimming were worked out from the DNA. This table has some 270,000 clones, 85% to 90% appearing once. V shed 3 bases and J 3 bases; nucleotides not matched to a gene: 12. Germline assignment: CDR1 LGHDT and CDR2 YNNKEL (reference sequence). The CDR3 runs to 18 residues.

Sequenced: PBMCs or T cells enriched from blood (not recorded which). This chain uses TRBV3-1 (or the pseudogene TRBV3-2) with TRBJ2-3, with 10 bases identical to TRBD2. The clonotype originates from a woman aged 25 to 45 with acute COVID-19. This CDR3 is CASSQKSLAGVHTDTQYF. The CDR3 nucleotides are TGTGCCAGCAGCCAGAAGTCCCTAGCGGGAGTTCATACAGATACGCAGTATTTT.